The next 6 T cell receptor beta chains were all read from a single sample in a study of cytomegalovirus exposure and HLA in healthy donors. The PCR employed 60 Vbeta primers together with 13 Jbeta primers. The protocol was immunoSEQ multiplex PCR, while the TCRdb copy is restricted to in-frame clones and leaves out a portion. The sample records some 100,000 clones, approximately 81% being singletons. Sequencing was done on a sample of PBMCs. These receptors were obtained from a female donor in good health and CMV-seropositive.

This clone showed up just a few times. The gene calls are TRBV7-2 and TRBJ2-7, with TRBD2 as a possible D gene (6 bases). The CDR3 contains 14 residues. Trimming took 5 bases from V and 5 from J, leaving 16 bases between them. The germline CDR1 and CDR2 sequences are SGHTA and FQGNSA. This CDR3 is CASSRGGGAHEQYF. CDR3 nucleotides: TGTGCCAGCAGCCGAGGCGGCGGGGCCCACGAGCAGTACTTC.

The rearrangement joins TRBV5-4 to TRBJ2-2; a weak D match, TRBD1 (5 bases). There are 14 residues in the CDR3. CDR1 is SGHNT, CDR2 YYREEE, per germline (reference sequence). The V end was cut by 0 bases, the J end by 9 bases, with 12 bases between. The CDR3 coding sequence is TGTGCCAGCAGCTTGGGACAGTCACCGCGGGAGCTGTTTTTT. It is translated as CASSLGQSPRELFF.

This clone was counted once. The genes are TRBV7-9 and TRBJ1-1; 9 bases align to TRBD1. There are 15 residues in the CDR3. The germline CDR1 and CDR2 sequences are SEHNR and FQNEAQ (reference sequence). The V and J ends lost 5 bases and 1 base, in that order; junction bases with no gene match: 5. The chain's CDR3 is CASSLKGQGNTEAFF. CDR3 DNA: TGTGCCAGCAGCCTAAAGGGACAGGGGAACACTGAAGCTTTCTTT.

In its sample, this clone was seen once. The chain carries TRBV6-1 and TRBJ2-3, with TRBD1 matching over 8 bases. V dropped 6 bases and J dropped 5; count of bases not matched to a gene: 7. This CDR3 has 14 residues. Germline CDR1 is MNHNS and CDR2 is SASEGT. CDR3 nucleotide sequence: TGTGCCAGCAGGGACAGGGCCGGAGAAGATACGCAGTATTTT. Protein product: CASRDRAGEDTQYF.

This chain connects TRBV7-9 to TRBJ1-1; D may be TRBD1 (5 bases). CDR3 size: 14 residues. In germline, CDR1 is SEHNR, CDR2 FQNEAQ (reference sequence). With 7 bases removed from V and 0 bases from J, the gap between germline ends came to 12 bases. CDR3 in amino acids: CASNNRNLNTEAFF. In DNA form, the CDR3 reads TGTGCCAGCAACAACAGGAATCTGAACACTGAAGCTTTCTTT. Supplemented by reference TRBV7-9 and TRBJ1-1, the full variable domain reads DTGVSQNPRHKITKRGQNVTFRCDPISEHNRLYWYRQTLGQGPEFLTYFQNEAQLEKSRLLSDRFSAERPKGSFSTLEIQRTEQGDSAMYLCASNNRNLNTEAFFGQGTRLTVV.

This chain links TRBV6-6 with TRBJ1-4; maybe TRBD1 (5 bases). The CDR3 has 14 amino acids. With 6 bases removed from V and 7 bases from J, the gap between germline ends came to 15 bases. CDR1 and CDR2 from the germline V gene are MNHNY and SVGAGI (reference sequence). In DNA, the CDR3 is TGTGCCAGCAGAGGGGAAGGGAAGGGTGAAAAACTGTTTTTT. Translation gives CASRGEGKGEKLFF.